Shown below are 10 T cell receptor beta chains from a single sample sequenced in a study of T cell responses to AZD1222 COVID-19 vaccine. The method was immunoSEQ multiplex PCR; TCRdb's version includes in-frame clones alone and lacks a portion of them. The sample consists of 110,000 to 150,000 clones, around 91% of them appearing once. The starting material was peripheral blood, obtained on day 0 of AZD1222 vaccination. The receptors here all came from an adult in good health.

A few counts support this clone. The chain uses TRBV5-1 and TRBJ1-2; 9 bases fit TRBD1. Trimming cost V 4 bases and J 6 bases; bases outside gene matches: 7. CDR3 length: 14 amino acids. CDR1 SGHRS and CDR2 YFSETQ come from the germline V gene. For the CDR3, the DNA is TGCGCCAGCAGCCTACAGGGGGCAGTCGATGGCTACACCTTC. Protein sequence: CASSLQGAVDGYTF. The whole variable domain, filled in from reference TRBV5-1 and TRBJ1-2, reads KAGVTQTPRYLIKTRGQQVTLSCSPISGHRSVSWYQQTPGQGLQFLFEYFSETQRNKGNFPGRFSGRQFSNSRSEMNVSTLELGDSALYLCASSLQGAVDGYTFGSGTRLTVV.

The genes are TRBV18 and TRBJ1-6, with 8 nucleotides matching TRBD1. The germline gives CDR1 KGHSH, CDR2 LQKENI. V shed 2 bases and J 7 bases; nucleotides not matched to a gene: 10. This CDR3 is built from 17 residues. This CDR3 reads CASSPRTGSSGNSPLHF. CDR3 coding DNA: TGTGCCAGCTCACCAAGGACAGGGAGTAGTGGAAATTCACCCCTCCACTTT.

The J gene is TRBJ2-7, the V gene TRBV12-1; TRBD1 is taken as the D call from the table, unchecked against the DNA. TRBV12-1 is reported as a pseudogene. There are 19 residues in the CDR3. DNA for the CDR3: TGTGCCAGCAGCTTCCGCAATGACAGGGGGCGCGGGGCCTCCTACGAGCAGTACTTC. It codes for CASSFRNDRGRGASYEQYF.

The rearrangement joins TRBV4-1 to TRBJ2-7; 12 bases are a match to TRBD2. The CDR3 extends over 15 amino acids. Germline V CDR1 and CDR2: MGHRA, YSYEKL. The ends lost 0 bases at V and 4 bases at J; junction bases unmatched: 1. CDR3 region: CASSQETSGRYEQYF. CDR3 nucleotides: TGCGCCAGCAGCCAAGAGACTAGCGGGAGATACGAGCAGTACTTC.

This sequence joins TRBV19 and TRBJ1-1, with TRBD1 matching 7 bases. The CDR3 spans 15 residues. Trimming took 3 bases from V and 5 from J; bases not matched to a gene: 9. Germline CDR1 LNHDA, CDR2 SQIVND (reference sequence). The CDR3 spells CASSMIGQANTEAFF. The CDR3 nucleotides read TGTGCCAGTAGTATGATCGGACAGGCGAATACTGAAGCTTTCTTT.

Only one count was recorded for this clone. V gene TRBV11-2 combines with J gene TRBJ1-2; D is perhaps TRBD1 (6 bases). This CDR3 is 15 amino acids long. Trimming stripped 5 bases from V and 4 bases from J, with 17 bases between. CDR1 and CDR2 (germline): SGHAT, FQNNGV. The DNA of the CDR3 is TGTGCCAGCAGCACGTCAGGGGTAGATAGCTATGGCTACACCTTC. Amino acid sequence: CASSTSGVDSYGYTF.

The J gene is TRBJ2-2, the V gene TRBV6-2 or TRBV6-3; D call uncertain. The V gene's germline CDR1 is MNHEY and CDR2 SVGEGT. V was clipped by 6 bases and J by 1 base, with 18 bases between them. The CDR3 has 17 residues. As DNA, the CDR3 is TGTGCCAGCAGCTCCTCTCTAGGCGGCGGGAACACCGGGGAGCTGTTTTTT. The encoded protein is CASSSSLGGGNTGELFF.

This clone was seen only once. Here the CDR3 reads CASSRPAGTGDTDTNTGELFF. For the CDR3, the DNA is TGTGCCAGCAGCCGACCAGCCGGGACAGGGGACACCGATACGAACACCGGGGAGCTGTTTTTT. The chain has TRBV2 and TRBJ2-2, with 10 bases fitting TRBD1. V shed 6 bases and J 0 bases; nucleotides not matched to a gene: 19. CDR1 SNHLY and CDR2 FYNNEI come from the germline V gene. The CDR3 length is 21 residues.

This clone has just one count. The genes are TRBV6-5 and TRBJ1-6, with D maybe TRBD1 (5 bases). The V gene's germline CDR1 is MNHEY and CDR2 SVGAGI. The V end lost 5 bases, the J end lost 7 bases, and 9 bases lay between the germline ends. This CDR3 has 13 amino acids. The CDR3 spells CASSRQGNSPLHF. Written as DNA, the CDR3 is TGTGCCAGCAGTAGGCAGGGAAATTCACCCCTCCACTTT.

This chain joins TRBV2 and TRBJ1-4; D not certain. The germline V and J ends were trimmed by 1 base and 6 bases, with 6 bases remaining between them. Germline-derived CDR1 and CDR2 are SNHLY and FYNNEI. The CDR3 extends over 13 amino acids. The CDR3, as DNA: TGTGCCAGCAGTGAAGAGGCAGATGAAAAACTGTTTTTT. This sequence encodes CASSEEADEKLFF.